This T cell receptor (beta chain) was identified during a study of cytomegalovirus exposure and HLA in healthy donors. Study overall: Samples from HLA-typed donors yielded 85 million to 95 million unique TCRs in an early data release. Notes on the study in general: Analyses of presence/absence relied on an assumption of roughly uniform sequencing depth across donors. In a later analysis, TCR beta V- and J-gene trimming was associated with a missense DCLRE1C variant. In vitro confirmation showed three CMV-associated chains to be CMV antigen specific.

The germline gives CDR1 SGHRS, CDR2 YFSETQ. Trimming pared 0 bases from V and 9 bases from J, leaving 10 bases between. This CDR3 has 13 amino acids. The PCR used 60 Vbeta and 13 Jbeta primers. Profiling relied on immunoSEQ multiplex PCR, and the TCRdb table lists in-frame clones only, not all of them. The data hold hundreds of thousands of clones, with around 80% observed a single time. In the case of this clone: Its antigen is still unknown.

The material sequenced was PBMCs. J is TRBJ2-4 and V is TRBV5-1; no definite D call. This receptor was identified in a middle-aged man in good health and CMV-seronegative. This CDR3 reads CASSLGARSIQYF. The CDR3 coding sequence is TGCGCCAGCAGCTTGGGGGCCAGATCCATTCAGTACTTC.